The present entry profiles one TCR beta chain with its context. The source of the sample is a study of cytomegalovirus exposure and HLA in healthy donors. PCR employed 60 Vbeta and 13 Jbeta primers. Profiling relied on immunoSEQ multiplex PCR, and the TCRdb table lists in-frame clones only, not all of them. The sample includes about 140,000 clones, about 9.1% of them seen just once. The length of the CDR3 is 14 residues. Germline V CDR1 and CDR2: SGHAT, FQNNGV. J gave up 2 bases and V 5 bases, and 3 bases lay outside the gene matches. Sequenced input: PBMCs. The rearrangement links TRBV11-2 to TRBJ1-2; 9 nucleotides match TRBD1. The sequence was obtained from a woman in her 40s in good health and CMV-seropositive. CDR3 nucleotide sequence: TGTGCCAGCAGCCTGGGGACAGGGAACTATGGCTACACCTTC. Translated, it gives CASSLGTGNYGYTF.